This T cell receptor (beta chain) comes out of a study of cytomegalovirus exposure and HLA in healthy donors. Whole-study context: Most donors, 80% to 90% of a few hundred genotyped, fell in the Caucasian-associated ancestry cluster.

Study conclusions and caveats: Later, TCR association rates were found to vary by HLA locus, highest for DRB1 and lowest for HLA-C.

As to this clone: Its antigen remains unidentified.

At the time of sampling, donors were nominally healthy, though unrecorded immune exposures were likely. V lost 0 bases to trimming and J lost 7 bases, with 14 bases between them. Per germline, CDR1 SGHRS and CDR2 YFSETQ. This CDR3 is built from 15 residues. The primer mix had 60 Vbeta and 13 Jbeta primers. TCRdb's copy holds only in-frame clones and misses some; the assay was immunoSEQ multiplex PCR. The sample gives approximately 160,000 clones, around 80% of which show up once; about 0.69% is in the top ten. Sequencing input: PBMCs. V usage is TRBV5-1 and J usage is TRBJ2-1, with D hard to call. The sequence came from a female donor in good health and CMV-seronegative. CDR3 sequence: CASSLDGLGKNEQFF. The CDR3 DNA follows: TGCGCCAGCAGCTTGGACGGCCTAGGTAAAAATGAGCAGTTCTTC.